This TCR beta chain stems from a study of human T cells and chemical hapten exposure. Researchers extracted total RNA from unfractionated whole blood. In the case of this clonotype: The junction departs from the called germline gene at one end, perhaps through a read error.

TCRdb re-called the 5' RACE reads through MiXCR, storing one row per CDR3 protein. The sample lists more than 75,000 distinct CDR3 sequences; more than 15% were seen once. The receptor was isolated from a female donor in good health.

The CDR3 DNA sequence: TGTGCCAGCAGCTTAGCAGGTGGGACAGGGCATGGCTGCACCTTC. Protein: CASSLAGGTGHGCTF. The chain is built from TRBV7-2 and TRBJ1-2; 9 nucleotides match TRBD1. Germline V gene data show CDR1 as SGHTA and CDR2 as FQGNSA. The CDR3 is 15 residues long.